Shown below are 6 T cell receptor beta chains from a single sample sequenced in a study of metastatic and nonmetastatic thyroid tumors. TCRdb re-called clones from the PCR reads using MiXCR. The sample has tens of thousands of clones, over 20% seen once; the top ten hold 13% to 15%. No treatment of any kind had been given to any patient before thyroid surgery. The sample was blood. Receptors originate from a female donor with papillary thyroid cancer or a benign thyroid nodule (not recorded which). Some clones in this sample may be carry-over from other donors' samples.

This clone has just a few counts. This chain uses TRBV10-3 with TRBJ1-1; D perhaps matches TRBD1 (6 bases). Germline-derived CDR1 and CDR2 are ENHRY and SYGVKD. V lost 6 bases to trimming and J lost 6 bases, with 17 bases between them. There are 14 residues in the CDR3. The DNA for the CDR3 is TGTGCCATCAGACAACAGGGAATTTACGCTGAAGCTTTCTTT. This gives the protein CAIRQQGIYAEAFF.

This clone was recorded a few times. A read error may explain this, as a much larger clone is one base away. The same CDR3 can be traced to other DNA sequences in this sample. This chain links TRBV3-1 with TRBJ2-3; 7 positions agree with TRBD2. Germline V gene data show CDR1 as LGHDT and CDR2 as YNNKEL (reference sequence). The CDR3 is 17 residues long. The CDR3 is CASSQDSGGRSRDTQYF. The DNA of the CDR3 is TGTGCCAGCAGCCAAGATTCGGGGGGAAGGAGCAGAGATACGCAGTATTTT.

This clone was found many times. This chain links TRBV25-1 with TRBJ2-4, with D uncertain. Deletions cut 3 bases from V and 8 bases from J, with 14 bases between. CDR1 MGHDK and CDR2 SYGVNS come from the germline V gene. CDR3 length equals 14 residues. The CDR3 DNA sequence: TGTGCCAGCAGTGATATTAAGGGCTGGGACATTCAGTACTTC. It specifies CASSDIKGWDIQYF.

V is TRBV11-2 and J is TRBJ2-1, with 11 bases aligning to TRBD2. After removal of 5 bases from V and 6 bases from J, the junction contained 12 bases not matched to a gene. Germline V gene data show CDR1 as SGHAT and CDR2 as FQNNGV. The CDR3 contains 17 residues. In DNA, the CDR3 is TGTGCCAGCAGCCCAGAAAATAGCGGGAGGGACAGCAATGAGCAGTTCTTC. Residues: CASSPENSGRDSNEQFF.

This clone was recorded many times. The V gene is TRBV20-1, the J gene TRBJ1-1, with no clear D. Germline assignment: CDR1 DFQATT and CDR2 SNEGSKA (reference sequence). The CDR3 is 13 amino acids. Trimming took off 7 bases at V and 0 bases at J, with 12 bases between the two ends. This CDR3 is CSVPARMNTEAFF. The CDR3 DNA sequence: TGCAGTGTACCGGCTAGAATGAACACTGAAGCTTTCTTT.

The CDR3 DNA reads as TGCAGTGCTATAGTCGGCGGGAGGGGAGATACGCAGTATTTT. Its protein is CSAIVGGRGDTQYF. This chain joins TRBV20-1 and TRBJ2-3, with 9 positions matching TRBD2. Germline CDR1 is DFQATT and CDR2 is SNEGSKA (reference sequence). This CDR3 has 14 residues. V was clipped by 4 bases and J by 5 bases; unmatched bases: 7.